This T cell receptor beta chain appears in the sequencing data of a study of shared clonotypes between healthy human individuals. Sequencing used immunoSEQ multiplex PCR; TCRdb keeps in-frame clones, though not all of them. Seen here are hundreds of thousands of clones, about 95% observed once, and the top ten hold about 0.12%. Only CD45RO-negative cells positively selected for CCR7 counted as naive CD8 cells, so terminally differentiated effector memory CD45RA+ cells were excluded. General study findings and limits: How much donors shared clonotypes was expected to be affected by sequencing depth.

As for this clone: Its antigen is still unknown.

This clonotype originated in a woman between 25 and 40 years old in good health. Material for sequencing was naive CD8+ T cells sorted from blood.

The CDR3 loop reads CASRRGEYSTDTQYF. CDR3 nucleotides: TGCGCCAGCAGAAGGGGAGAATATAGCACAGATACGCAGTATTTT. The chain couples TRBV10-2 to TRBJ2-3; D is possibly TRBD1 or TRBD2 (5 bases each). Between the trimmed V and J ends, which lost 6 bases and 0 bases, there was a span of 13 bases. The CDR3 is made up of 15 amino acids. Germline CDR1 is WSHSY and CDR2 is SAAADI.